One sample yielded the 15 T cell receptor beta chains listed below, sequenced in a study of breast tumors, draining lymph nodes, adjacent tissues. One entry per CDR3 protein results from TCRdb running MiXCR on the multiplex PCR reads. Here the sample spans 150,000 to 200,000 distinct CDR3 sequences, 25% to 40% being singletons. Breast cancer patients provided tissue from their axillary draining lymph nodes. Sequences were obtained from axillary lymph node tissue. These receptor sequences come from a female donor with breast cancer. Some clones in this sample may be carry-over from other donors' samples.

Comments on this clonotype: This may stem from a read error, because a much larger clone lies one nucleotide away. The rearrangement uses TRBV20-1 and TRBJ2-5; TRBD2 might be the D (6 bases). The CDR3 totals 16 residues. Germline V gives CDR1 DFQATT, CDR2 SNEGSKA (reference sequence). V was cut by 4 bases and J by 4 bases, with 22 bases left in between. The CDR3, as DNA: TGCAGTGCTACAGAGATATGGCGGGAAACTGGAGAGACCCAGTACTTC. This gives the protein CSATEIWRETGETQYF.

This clonotype was observed many times. The V and J genes are TRBV12-3 or TRBV12-4 and TRBJ1-2, with D tentatively TRBD1 (5 bases). The CDR3 loop spans 15 amino acids. Trimming took 3 bases from V and 4 from J, leaving 15 bases between them. The CDR3 region has the DNA TGTGCCAGCAGTTTGGCAGGGACCAGAGTCTATGGCTACACCTTC. This translates into CASSLAGTRVYGYTF.

As regards this clonotype: It may be a read error: a sequence one base away is much more abundant. The genes are TRBV4-1 and TRBJ2-5; no clear D gene. Germline CDR1 is MGHRA and CDR2 is YSYEKL. CDR3 size: 13 residues. The V and J ends lost 4 bases and 13 bases respectively, with 19 bases between them. The CDR3 sequence: CASSRELRAPRYF. CDR3 nucleotide sequence: TGCGCCAGCAGCCGAGAACTGCGAGCCCCGAGGTACTTC.

There are many counts of this clonotype. This chain uses TRBV4-2 with TRBJ1-2, with a possible D match to TRBD1 (5 bases). The germline CDR1 and CDR2 sequences are LGHNA and YNFKEQ. The CDR3 has 14 amino acids. With 0 bases removed from V and 8 bases from J, the gap between germline ends came to 13 bases. The CDR3 nucleotides are TGTGCCAGCAGCCAAGATCGGGGGTTGGGCGGCTACACCTTC. Its translation is CASSQDRGLGGYTF.

In its sample, this clonotype was seen many times. The chain recombines TRBV12-3 or TRBV12-4 with TRBJ2-7; 7 bases are shared with TRBD2. This CDR3 contains 13 residues. V shed 7 bases, J shed 2 bases, and the junction held 5 bases outside the gene matches. The CDR3 region is CASKASGPYEQYF. CDR3 DNA sequence: TGTGCCAGCAAGGCTAGCGGACCCTACGAGCAGTACTTC.

Remarks on this clonotype: A read error may be the cause here, since a much bigger clone is one base away. V usage is TRBV6-5 and J usage is TRBJ2-7, with D possibly matching TRBD1 (5 bases). Germline CDR1 reads MNHEY; CDR2 reads SVGAGI. The CDR3 totals 13 residues. CDR3 nucleotide sequence: TGTGCCAGCAGTAAGACAGCTTCCTACGGGCAGTACTTC. This encodes CASSKTASYGQYF.

This clonotype was detected only a few times. One end of the junction varies from germline; a read error may be responsible. The CDR3 nucleotides are TGTGCCAGTCGCAGGGCAGCCTCTGGAAACACCGTATATTTT. It specifies CASRRAASGNTVYF. The chain is built from TRBV6-5 and TRBJ1-3, with D possibly being TRBD1 (5 bases). Germline CDR1 MNHEY, CDR2 SVGAGI. The CDR3 is made up of 14 amino acids.

There are many counts of this clonotype. The J gene is TRBJ2-2, the V gene TRBV5-1; 11 nucleotides match TRBD2. The CDR3 runs 18 residues. The junction had 10 bases not matched to a gene; V was cut back by 0 bases and J by 6 bases. The germline V gene encodes CDR1 SGHRS and CDR2 YFSETQ. The DNA of the CDR3 is TGCGCCAGCAGCTTGGATAGTAGCGGGGGGGCCGATCCCGGGGAGCTGTTTTTT. Protein sequence: CASSLDSSGGADPGELFF. Full variable domain (remainder filled in from reference TRBV5-1 and TRBJ2-2): KAGVTQTPRYLIKTRGQQVTLSCSPISGHRSVSWYQQTPGQGLQFLFEYFSETQRNKGNFPGRFSGRQFSNSRSEMNVSTLELGDSALYLCASSLDSSGGADPGELFFGEGSRLTVL.

The chain joins TRBV7-8 to TRBJ1-3; tentative D call: TRBD1 (6 bases). CDR1 SGHVS and CDR2 FQNEAQ come from the germline V gene. The CDR3 covers 17 residues. V lost 4 bases and J lost 8, with 24 bases in between. CDR3 bases: TGTGCCAGCAGCTCCAAGCCGGGTCTAAAAAGGGGGGACACCATATATTTT. Translation gives CASSSKPGLKRGDTIYF.

The chain joins TRBV28 to TRBJ2-7, with 8 bases that match TRBD1. Germline values: CDR1 MDHEN, CDR2 SYDVKM. CDR3 length: 17 amino acids. V was pared by 8 bases and J by 4 bases, with 19 bases of the junction left unmatched. The CDR3 region is CASLDPDRERLGYEQYF. CDR3 DNA sequence: TGTGCCAGCTTAGATCCGGACAGGGAAAGACTAGGATACGAGCAGTACTTC.

The rearrangement links TRBV10-3 to TRBJ2-7; 12 positions agree with TRBD1. The CDR3 loop spans 14 amino acids. V shed 6 bases and J 7 bases; nucleotides not matched to a gene: 7. Germline V gene data show CDR1 as ENHRY and CDR2 as SYGVKD. As DNA, the CDR3 is TGTGCCATCAGCCGGGGACAGGGGGCGCGGGAGCAGTACTTC. It is translated as CAISRGQGAREQYF.

The sample holds many counts of this clonotype. The V and J genes are TRBV19 and TRBJ2-1; 7 nucleotides align to TRBD2. The V gene's germline CDR1 is LNHDA and CDR2 SQIVND (reference sequence). This CDR3 spans 15 amino acids. The V segment lost 4 bases and the J segment 3 bases; nucleotides outside the gene matches: 6. The CDR3 region has the DNA TGTGCCAGTAGTACGCTAGCGGACCTCTACAATGAGCAGTTCTTC. As protein: CASSTLADLYNEQFF. Full variable domain (remainder filled in from reference TRBV19 and TRBJ2-1): DGGITQSPKYLFRKEGQNVTLSCEQNLNHDAMYWYRQDPGQGLRLIYYSQIVNDFQKGDIAEGYSVSREKKESFPLTVTSAQKNPTAFYLCASSTLADLYNEQFFGPGTRLTVL.

This clonotype was picked up many times. V is TRBV3-1 and J is TRBJ2-3, with TRBD2 as a possible D gene (5 bases). The CDR3 is 13 residues long. CDR1 and CDR2 from the germline V gene are LGHDT and YNNKEL (reference sequence). V was trimmed by 0 bases and J by 15 bases, leaving 16 bases between them. CDR3 sequence: CASSQDEGGPCYF. As DNA, the CDR3 is TGTGCCAGCAGCCAAGATGAAGGAGGTCCGTGTTATTTT.

This clonotype was counted at least ten times. The rearrangement joins TRBV7-6 to TRBJ2-1; 10 bases match TRBD2. The germline V gene has CDR1 SGHVS and CDR2 FNYEAQ. V shed 0 bases, J shed 4 bases, and the junction held 3 bases outside the gene matches. This CDR3 spans 16 amino acids. The CDR3 bases are TGTGCCAGCAGCTTAGCGGCTAGCGGGGGATACAATGAGCAGTTCTTC. Its protein product is CASSLAASGGYNEQFF.

Ten or more counts support this clonotype. The V gene is TRBV5-5, the J gene TRBJ1-5; no reliable D call. The CDR3 sequence is 15 residues long. Germline loops: CDR1 SGHKS, CDR2 YYEKEE (reference sequence). Deletions cut 4 bases from V and 0 bases from J, with 11 bases between. The CDR3 DNA follows: TGTGCCAGCAGCCCAGAGGCTTATAGCAATCAGCCCCAGCATTTT. Protein: CASSPEAYSNQPQHF.